This TCR beta chain was captured by sequencing in a study of shared clonotypes between healthy human individuals. This CDR3 is built from 11 residues. The V end was cut by 2 bases, the J end by 10 bases, with 5 bases between. Looked up from germline, CDR1 is LNHNV and CDR2 is YYDKDF (reference sequence). Generated by immunoSEQ multiplex PCR, the TCRdb table keeps only in-frame clones and is missing some. The sample includes under 1,900,000 clones, 98% of them seen just once. The sample consisted of naive CD4+ T cells sorted from blood. The sample's subset: CD45RA+ positively selected. The chain employs TRBV15 and TRBJ2-2; D ambiguous. The origin of this receptor is a man aged 30 to 45 in good health. CDR3 in DNA: TGTGCCACCAGCAGATCTCAGGAGCTGTTTTTT. Translation gives CATSRSQELFF.